Listed here is a single TCR beta chain. The data belong to a study of T-cell reconstitution after alpha-beta-depleted transplantation in children. The CDR3 extends over 14 amino acids. V was pared by 2 bases and J by 6 bases, with 4 bases of the junction left unmatched. CDR1 and CDR2 (germline): SGDLS, YYNGEE. Preparing the TCRbeta library involved the use of unique molecular identifiers. TCRdb re-called the PCR reads with MiXCR, one entry per CDR3 protein. The sample shows 500,000 or so distinct CDR3 sequences, approximately 32% of them seen only once. V and J are TRBV9 and TRBJ2-1, with 8 bases matching TRBD1. The TCR comes from a human donor who donated a stem cell graft to a child with aplastic anemia. The sample consisted of PBMCs from the stem cell graft donor, taken from the stem cell graft. The CDR3 loop is CASSVRQGANEQFF. The CDR3 DNA reads as TGTGCCAGCAGCGTCAGGCAGGGGGCCAATGAGCAGTTCTTC.